This T cell receptor (beta chain) was captured by sequencing in a study of T-cell memory formation after mild COVID-19. Study details: Across donors, TCR clusters were largely donor specific.

Study-wide points: Several responding clones turned up in pre-infection memory, indicating that cross-reactive memory may have taken part.

Concerning this clonotype: Its antigen is still unknown.

This CDR3 comprises 16 residues. The germline V gene encodes CDR1 SEHNR and CDR2 FQNEAQ (reference sequence). V gave up 4 bases and J gave up 7 bases, with 20 bases separating them. TCRdb passed the 5' RACE reads through MiXCR, listing each CDR3 protein once. The profile covers 300,000 to 400,000 distinct CDR3 sequences, with 13% appearing a single time and about a fifth taken by the ten largest. V is TRBV7-9 and J is TRBJ1-5; possibly TRBD1 for D (5 bases). Input material: PBMCs or a T cell subset sorted from them (not recorded which). The sequence derives from a man between 18 and 35 years old who had mild COVID-19 (a few samples of this study predate the infection). Cell type and time point are not known. The CDR3 coding sequence is TGTGCCAGCAGCTGGGCAGGGACGGACGGGGGGCAGCCCCAGCATTTT. Translated, it gives CASSWAGTDGGQPQHF.